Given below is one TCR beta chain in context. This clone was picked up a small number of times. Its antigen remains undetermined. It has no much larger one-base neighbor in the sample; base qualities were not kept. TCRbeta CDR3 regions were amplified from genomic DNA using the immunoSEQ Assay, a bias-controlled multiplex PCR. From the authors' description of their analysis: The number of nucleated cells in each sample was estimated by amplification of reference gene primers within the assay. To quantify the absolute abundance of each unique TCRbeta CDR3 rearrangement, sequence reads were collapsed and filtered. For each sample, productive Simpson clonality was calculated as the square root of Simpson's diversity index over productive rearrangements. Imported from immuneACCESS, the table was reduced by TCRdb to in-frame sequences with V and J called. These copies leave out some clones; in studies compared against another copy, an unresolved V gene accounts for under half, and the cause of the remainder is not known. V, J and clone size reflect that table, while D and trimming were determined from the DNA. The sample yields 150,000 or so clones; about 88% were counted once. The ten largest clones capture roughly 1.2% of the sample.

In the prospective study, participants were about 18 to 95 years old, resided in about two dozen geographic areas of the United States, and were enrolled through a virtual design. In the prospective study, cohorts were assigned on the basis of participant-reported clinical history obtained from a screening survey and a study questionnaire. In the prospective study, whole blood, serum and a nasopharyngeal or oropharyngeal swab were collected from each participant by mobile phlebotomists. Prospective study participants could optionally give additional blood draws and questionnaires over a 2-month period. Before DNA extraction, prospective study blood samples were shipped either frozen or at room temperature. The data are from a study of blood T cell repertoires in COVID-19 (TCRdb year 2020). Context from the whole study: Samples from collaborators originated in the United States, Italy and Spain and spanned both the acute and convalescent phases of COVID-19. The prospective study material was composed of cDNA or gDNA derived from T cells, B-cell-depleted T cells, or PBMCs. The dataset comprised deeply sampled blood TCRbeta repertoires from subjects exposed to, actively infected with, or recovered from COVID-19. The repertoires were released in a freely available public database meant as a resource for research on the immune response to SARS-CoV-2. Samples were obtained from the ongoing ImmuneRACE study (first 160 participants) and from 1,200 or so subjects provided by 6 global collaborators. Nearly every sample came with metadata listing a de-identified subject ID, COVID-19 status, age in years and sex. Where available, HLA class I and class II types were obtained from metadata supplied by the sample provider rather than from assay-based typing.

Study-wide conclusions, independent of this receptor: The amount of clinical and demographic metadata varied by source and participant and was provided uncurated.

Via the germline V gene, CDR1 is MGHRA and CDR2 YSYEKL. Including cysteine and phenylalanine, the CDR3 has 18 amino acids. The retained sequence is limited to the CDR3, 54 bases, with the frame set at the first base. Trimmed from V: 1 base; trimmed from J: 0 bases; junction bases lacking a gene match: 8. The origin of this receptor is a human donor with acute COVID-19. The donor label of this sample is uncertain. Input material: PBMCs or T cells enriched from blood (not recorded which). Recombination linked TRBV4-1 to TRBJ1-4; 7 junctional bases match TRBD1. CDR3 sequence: CASSQGRRGLPTNEKLFF. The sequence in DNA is TGCGCCAGCAGCCAAGGAAGGAGGGGGCTTCCAACTAATGAAAAACTGTTTTTT.